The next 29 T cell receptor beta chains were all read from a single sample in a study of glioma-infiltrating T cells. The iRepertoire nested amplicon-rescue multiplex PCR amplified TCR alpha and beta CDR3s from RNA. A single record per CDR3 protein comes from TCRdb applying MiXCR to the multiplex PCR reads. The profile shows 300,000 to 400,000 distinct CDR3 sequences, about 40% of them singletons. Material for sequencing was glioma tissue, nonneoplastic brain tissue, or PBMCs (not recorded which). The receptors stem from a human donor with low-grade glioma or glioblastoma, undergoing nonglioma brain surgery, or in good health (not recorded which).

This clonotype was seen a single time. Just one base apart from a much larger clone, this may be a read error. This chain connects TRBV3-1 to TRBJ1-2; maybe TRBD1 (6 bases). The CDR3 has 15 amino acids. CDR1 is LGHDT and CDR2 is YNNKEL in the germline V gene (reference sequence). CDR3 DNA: TGTGCCAGCAGTTTGAACAGGGTTTCGGTTGATGGCTACAGCTTC. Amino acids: CASSLNRVSVDGYSF.

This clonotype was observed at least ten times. CDR3 sequence (DNA): TGTGCCAGCACTAGGGGGACTAGCGGTCACAATGAGCAGTTCTTC. Its protein product is CASTRGTSGHNEQFF. The chain links TRBV27 to TRBJ2-1; 11 bases agree with TRBD2. Germline V CDR1 and CDR2: MNHEY, SMNVEV (reference sequence). The ends lost 7 bases at V and 5 bases at J; junction bases unmatched: 7. The CDR3 is made up of 15 amino acids.

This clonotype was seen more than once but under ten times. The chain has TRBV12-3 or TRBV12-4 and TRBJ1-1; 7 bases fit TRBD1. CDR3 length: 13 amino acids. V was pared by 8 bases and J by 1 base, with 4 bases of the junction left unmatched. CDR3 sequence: CASWHRGNTEAFF. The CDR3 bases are TGTGCCAGCTGGCACAGGGGGAACACTGAAGCTTTCTTT.

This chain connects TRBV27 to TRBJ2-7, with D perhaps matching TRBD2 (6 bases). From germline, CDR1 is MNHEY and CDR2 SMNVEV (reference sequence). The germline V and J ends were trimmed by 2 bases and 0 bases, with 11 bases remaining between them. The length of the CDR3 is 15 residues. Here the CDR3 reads CASSLGGISSYEQYF. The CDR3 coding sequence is TGTGCCAGCAGTTTAGGAGGGATTAGCTCCTACGAGCAGTACTTC.

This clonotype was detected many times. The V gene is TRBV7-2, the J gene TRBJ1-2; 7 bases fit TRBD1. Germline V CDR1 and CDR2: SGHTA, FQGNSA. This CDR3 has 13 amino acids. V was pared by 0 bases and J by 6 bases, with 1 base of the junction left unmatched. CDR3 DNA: TGTGCCAGCAGCTTAGCAAGGGGGCATGGCTACACCTTC. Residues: CASSLARGHGYTF.

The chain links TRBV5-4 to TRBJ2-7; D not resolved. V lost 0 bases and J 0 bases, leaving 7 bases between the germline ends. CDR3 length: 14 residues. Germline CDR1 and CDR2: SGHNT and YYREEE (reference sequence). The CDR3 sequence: CASSLDGRSYEQYF. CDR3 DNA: TGTGCCAGCAGCTTGGACGGACGCTCCTACGAGCAGTACTTC.

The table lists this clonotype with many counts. CDR3 nucleotides: TGTGCCACTAAAGCCGGGACAGATAACTATGGCTACACCTTC. Translation: CATKAGTDNYGYTF. V gene TRBV27 combines with J gene TRBJ1-2, with TRBD1 matching 7 bases. The germline V gene encodes CDR1 MNHEY and CDR2 SMNVEV (reference sequence). The CDR3 runs 14 residues. V was pared by 10 bases and J by 1 base, with 9 bases of the junction left unmatched.

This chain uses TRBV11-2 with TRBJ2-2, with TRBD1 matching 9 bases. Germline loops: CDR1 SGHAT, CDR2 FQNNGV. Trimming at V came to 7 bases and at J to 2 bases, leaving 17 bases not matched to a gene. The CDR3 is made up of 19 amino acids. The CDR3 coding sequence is TGTGCCAGCATCGCCCTGCCCATCCGGGACAGGGCTAACACCGGGGAGCTGTTTTTT. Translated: CASIALPIRDRANTGELFF. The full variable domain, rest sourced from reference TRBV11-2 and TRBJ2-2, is EAGVAQSPRYKIIEKRQSVAFWCNPISGHATLYWYQQILGQGPKLLIQFQNNGVVDDSQLPKDRFSAERLKGVDSTLKIQPAKLEDSAVYLCASIALPIRDRANTGELFFGEGSRLTVL.

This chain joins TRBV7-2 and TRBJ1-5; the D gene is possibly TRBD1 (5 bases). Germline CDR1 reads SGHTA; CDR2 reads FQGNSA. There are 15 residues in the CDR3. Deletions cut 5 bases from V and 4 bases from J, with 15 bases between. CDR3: CASSRLGVANQPQHF. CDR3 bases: TGTGCCAGCAGCAGGCTGGGGGTAGCAAATCAGCCCCAGCATTTT.

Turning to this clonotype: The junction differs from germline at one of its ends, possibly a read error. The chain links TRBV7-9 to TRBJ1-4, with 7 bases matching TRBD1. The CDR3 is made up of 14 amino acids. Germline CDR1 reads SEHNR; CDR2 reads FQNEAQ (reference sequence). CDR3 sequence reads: CASSFWDSNEKLLF. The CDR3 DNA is TGTGCCAGCAGCTTTTGGGACAGTAATGAAAAACTGCTTTTT.

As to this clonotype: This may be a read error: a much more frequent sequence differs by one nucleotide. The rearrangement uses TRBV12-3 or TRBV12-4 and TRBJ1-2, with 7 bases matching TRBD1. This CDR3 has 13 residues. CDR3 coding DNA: TGTGCCAGCAACTCAGGGGGAGTCTATGGCAACACCTTC. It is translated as CASNSGGVYGNTF.

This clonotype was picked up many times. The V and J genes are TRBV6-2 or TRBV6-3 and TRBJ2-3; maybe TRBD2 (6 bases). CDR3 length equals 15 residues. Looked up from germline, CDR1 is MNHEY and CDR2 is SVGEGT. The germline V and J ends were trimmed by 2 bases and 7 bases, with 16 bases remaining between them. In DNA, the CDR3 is TGTGCCAGCAGTTACATCGCGGGACCCACGAATACGCAGTATTTT. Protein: CASSYIAGPTNTQYF.

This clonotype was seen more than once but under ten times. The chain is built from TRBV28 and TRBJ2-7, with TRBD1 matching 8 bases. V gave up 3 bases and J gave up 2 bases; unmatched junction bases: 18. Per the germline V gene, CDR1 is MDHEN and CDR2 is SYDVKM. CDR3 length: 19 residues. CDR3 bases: TGTGCCAGCAGTTTCCCTCTTGGCAGGGGGCGAAGCCCCCCCTACGAGCAGTACTTC. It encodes CASSFPLGRGRSPPYEQYF.

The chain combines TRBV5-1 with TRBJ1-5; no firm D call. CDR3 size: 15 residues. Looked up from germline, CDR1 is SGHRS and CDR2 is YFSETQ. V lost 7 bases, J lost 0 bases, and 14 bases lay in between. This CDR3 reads CASSGRRISNQPQHF. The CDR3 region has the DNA TGCGCCAGCTCAGGCAGACGTATTAGCAATCAGCCCCAGCATTTT.

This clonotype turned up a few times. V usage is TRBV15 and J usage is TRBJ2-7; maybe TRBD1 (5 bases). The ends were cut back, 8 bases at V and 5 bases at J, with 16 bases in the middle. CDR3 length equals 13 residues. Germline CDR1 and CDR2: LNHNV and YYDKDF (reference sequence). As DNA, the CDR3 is TGTGCCACCTCTCCCTCGGTGGGGCACGAGCAGTACTTC. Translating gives CATSPSVGHEQYF.

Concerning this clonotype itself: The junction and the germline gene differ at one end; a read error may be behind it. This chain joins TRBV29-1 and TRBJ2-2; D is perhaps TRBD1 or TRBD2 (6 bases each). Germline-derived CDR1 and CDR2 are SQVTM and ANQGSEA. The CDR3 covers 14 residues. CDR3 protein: CSFRGQGNTGGLFF. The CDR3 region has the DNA TGCAGCTTTCGGGGGCAGGGTAACACCGGGGGGCTGTTTTTT.

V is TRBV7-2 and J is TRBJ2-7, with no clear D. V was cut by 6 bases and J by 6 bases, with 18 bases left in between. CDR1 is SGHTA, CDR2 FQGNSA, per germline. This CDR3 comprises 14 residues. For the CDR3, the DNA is TGTGCCAGCAGATCCGGACGGTGGGGTGGCGAGCAGTACTTC. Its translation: CASRSGRWGGEQYF.

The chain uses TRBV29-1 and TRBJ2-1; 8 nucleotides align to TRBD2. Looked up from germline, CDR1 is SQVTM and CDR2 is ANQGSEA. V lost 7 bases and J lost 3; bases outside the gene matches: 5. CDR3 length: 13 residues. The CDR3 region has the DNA TGCAGCGCCCGGACTAGCAGCTACAATGAGCAGTTCTTC. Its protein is CSARTSSYNEQFF.

CDR3: CASSLRDRSSYEQYF. The CDR3 coding sequence is TGTGCCAGCAGCCTCCGGGACAGGAGCTCCTACGAGCAGTACTTC. The chain has TRBV28 and TRBJ2-7, with 8 nucleotides matching TRBD1. Per germline, CDR1 MDHEN and CDR2 SYDVKM. V trimming: 6 bases; J trimming: 0 bases; junction bases outside the gene matches: 7. The length of the CDR3 is 15 residues.

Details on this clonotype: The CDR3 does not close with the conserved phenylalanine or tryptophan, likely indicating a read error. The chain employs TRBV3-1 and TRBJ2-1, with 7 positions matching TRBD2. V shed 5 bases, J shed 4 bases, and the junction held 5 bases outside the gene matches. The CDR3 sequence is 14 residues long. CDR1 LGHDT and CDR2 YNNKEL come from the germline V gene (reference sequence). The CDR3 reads CASSTTSEYNEQFL. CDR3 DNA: TGTGCCAGCAGCACAACTAGCGAGTACAATGAGCAGTTCCTC.

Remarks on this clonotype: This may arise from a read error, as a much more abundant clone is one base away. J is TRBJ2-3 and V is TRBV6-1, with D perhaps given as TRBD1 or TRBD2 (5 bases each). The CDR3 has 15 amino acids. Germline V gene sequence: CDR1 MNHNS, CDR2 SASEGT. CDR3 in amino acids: CTSSEALTAADTQYF. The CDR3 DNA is TGTACCAGCAGTGAAGCGCTGACAGCGGCAGATACGCAGTATTTT.

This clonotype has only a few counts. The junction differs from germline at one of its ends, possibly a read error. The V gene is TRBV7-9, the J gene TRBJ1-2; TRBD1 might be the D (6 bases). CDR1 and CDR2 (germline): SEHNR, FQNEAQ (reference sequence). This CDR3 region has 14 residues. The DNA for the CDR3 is TGTGCCAGCAGCTCCCGTACGGGGGCCGACAGGAGGCACTTC. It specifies CASSSRTGADRRHF. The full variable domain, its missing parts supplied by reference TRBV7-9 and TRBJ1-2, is DTGVSQNPRHKITKRGQNVTFRCDPISEHNRLYWYRQTLGQGPEFLTYFQNEAQLEKSRLLSDRFSAERPKGSFSTLEIQRTEQGDSAMYLCASSSRTGADRRHFGSGTRLTVV.

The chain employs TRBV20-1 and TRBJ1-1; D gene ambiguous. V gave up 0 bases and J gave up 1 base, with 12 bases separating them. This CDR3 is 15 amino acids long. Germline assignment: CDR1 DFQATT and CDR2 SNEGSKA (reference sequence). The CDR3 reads CSARDWRVSNTEAFF. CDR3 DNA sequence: TGCAGTGCTAGAGATTGGCGGGTGTCGAACACTGAAGCTTTCTTT.

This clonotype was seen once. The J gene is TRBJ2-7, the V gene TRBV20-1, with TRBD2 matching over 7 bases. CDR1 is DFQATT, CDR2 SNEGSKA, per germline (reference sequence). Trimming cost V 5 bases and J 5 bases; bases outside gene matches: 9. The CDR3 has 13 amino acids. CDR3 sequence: CSAAGASYHEQYF. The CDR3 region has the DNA TGCAGTGCTGCGGGAGCCTCATACCACGAGCAGTACTTC.

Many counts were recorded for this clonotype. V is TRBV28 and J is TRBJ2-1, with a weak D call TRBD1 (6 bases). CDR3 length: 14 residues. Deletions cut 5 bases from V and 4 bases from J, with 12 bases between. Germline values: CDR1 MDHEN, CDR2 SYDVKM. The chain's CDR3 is CASSLRQVYNEQFF. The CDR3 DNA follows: TGTGCCAGCAGTCTGCGACAGGTATACAATGAGCAGTTCTTC.

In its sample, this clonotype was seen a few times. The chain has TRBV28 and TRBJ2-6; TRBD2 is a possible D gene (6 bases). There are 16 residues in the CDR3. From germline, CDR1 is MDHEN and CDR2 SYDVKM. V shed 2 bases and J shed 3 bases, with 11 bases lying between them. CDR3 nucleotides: TGTGCCAGCAGTTTACTGGCGGGGAGTGGGGCCAACGTCCTGACTTTC. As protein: CASSLLAGSGANVLTF.

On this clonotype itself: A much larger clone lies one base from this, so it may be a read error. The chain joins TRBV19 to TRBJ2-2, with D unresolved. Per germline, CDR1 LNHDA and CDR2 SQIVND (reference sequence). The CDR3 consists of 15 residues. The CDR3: CASSIARWNSGELFF. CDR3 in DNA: TGTGCCAGTAGTATCGCCAGGTGGAACAGCGGGGAGCTGTTTTTT.

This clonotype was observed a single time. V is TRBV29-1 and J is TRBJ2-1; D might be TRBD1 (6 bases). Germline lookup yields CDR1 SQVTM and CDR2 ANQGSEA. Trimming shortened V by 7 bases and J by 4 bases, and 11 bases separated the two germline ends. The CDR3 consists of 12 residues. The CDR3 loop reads CSGGQLYNEQFF. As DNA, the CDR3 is TGCAGCGGAGGACAGTTGTACAATGAGCAGTTCTTC.

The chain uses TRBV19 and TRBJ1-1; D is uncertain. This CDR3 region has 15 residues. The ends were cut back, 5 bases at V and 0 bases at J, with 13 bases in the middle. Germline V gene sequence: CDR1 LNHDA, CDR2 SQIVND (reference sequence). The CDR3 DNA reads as TGTGCCAGTAGTCGCGGCGGAAACCTGAACACTGAAGCTTTCTTT. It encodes CASSRGGNLNTEAFF.